Each of the 5 T cell receptor beta chains below was sequenced from the same sample in a study of blood T cell repertoires in COVID-19. Some clones are missing from TCRdb's copy, which holds only in-frame ones; the method was immunoSEQ multiplex PCR. Seen here are roughly 250,000 clones, around 90% observed once, and the top ten hold roughly 6.3%. The specimen sequenced was PBMCs or T cells enriched from blood (not recorded which). Receptors originate from a woman aged 25 to 39 with acute COVID-19.

The V and J genes are TRBV9 and TRBJ2-7; tentative D call: TRBD1 (6 bases). Per the germline V gene, CDR1 is SGDLS and CDR2 is YYNGEE. V dropped 0 bases and J dropped 5 bases, with 12 bases sitting between them. The CDR3 consists of 14 residues. CDR3 nucleotide sequence: TGTGCCAGCAGCGTAGACACAGGGCTCGACGAGCAGTACTTC. Translated, it gives CASSVDTGLDEQYF. Full variable domain (missing parts from reference TRBV9 and TRBJ2-7): DSGVTQTPKHLITATGQRVTLRCSPRSGDLSVYWYQQSLDQGLQFLIQYYNGEERAKGNILERFSAQQFPDLHSELNLSSLELGDSALYFCASSVDTGLDEQYFGPGTRLTVT.

This clone was counted a few times. The chain carries TRBV28 and TRBJ1-2; 9 bases align to TRBD1. Germline lookup yields CDR1 MDHEN and CDR2 SYDVKM. The trim removed 6 bases at V and 6 bases at J, leaving 5 bases unmatched. The CDR3 has 13 amino acids. DNA for the CDR3: TGTGCCAGCAGCCCGGGACAGGGCGATGGCTACACCTTC. Amino acids: CASSPGQGDGYTF.

This clone was seen more than once but under ten times. The gene calls are TRBV5-1 and TRBJ2-7; 9 nucleotides agree with TRBD1. Germline-derived CDR1 and CDR2 are SGHRS and YFSETQ. The CDR3 sequence is 15 residues long. With 4 bases clipped from V and 3 bases from J, the junction kept 8 bases outside the gene matches. The CDR3, as DNA: TGCGCCAGCAGCCCCAGTGGGACAGGGCTCTACGAGCAGTACTTC. This translates into CASSPSGTGLYEQYF.

A few counts support this clone. V gene TRBV28 combines with J gene TRBJ1-1; D gene unclear. This CDR3 is built from 13 residues. Per the germline V gene, CDR1 is MDHEN and CDR2 is SYDVKM. Trimming took 7 bases from V and 6 from J, leaving 15 bases between them. The CDR3 coding sequence is TGTGCCAGCACCCTAGGTGGCGTACCTGAAGCTTTCTTT. This codes for CASTLGGVPEAFF.

V and J are TRBV5-4 and TRBJ2-5, with a weak D call TRBD1 (6 bases). The V end was cut by 3 bases, the J end by 3 bases, with 12 bases between. CDR1 is SGHNT, CDR2 YYREEE, per germline (reference sequence). CDR3 size: 14 residues. The CDR3, as DNA: TGTGCCAGCAGCTATGTACAGGGAGAAGAGACCCAGTACTTC. Protein sequence: CASSYVQGEETQYF.